Following are 27 T cell receptor beta chains from one sample sequenced in a study of cytomegalovirus exposure and HLA in healthy donors. 13 Jbeta primers and 60 Vbeta primers were used for the PCR. Profiling relied on immunoSEQ multiplex PCR, and the TCRdb table lists in-frame clones only, not all of them. The table has under 150,000 clones, 80% seen once. The sample was PBMCs. The receptors stem from a human donor in good health.

This chain connects TRBV7-9 to TRBJ2-5; weak D call: TRBD1 (5 bases). The J call may be incorrect, as the DNA end agrees better with TRBJ2-7. Per the germline V gene, CDR1 is SEHNR and CDR2 is FQNEAQ (reference sequence). The CDR3 has 15 residues. The CDR3 coding sequence is TGTGCCAGCAGCTTAGTACCAGGGTTTGGATACGAGCAGTACTTC. Its protein product is CASSLVPGFGYEQYF.

The chain combines TRBV5-4 with TRBJ1-4; no clear D gene. The germline CDR1 and CDR2 sequences are SGHNT and YYREEE (reference sequence). This CDR3 region has 14 residues. Trimming took off 4 bases at V and 8 bases at J, with 15 bases between the two ends. The CDR3 nucleotides are TGTGCCAGCAGCCCGGGAGGTGATCGAGAAAAACTGTTTTTT. Translated, it gives CASSPGGDREKLFF.

The rearrangement joins TRBV7-8 to TRBJ2-2; 16 bases are shared with TRBD2. The ends lost 5 bases at V and 5 bases at J; junction bases unmatched: 5. The CDR3 spans 17 residues. Germline CDR1 reads SGHVS; CDR2 reads FQNEAQ. CDR3 DNA sequence: TGTGCCAGCAGCCAGGGACTAGCGGGGGGGCATACCGGGGAGCTGTTTTTT. It specifies CASSQGLAGGHTGELFF.

As regards this clone: This specimen includes other DNA sequences encoding the same CDR3. The chain joins TRBV28 to TRBJ1-1, with 10 bases that match TRBD1. Looked up from germline, CDR1 is MDHEN and CDR2 is SYDVKM. After removal of 9 bases from V and 6 bases from J, the junction contained 13 bases not matched to a gene. The CDR3 length is 15 residues. CDR3 in DNA: TGTGCCAGTGGGACAGGGGCGTGGGATAAGTCTGAAGCTTTCTTT. It codes for CASGTGAWDKSEAFF.

The rearrangement uses TRBV18 and TRBJ1-5; 8 bases line up with TRBD1. The CDR3 loop spans 16 amino acids. Unmatched junction bases numbered 10, after V lost 3 bases and J lost 6 bases. The germline V gene has CDR1 KGHSH and CDR2 LQKENI. This CDR3 is CASSPPTGTGSQPQHF. The DNA for the CDR3 is TGTGCCAGCTCACCGCCGACCGGGACAGGCTCTCAGCCCCAGCATTTT.

On this clone: Germline is not matched at one junction end, which may reflect a read error. The genes are TRBV28 and TRBJ2-1; 8 bases are a match to TRBD2. Germline CDR1 MDHEN, CDR2 SYDVKM. There are 14 residues in the CDR3. CDR3 region: CASSLLAGYNGQFF. The CDR3 coding sequence is TGTGCCAGCAGTTTACTAGCGGGCTACAATGGGCAGTTCTTC.

This chain links TRBV10-1 with TRBJ2-1, with TRBD2 matching over 9 bases. The V gene end was trimmed by 3 bases and the J gene end by 6 bases; junction bases not matched to a gene: 12. Germline assignment: CDR1 WNHNN and CDR2 SYGVQD (reference sequence). This CDR3 has 17 residues. CDR3 loop: CASSDAGGPFIGNEQFF. DNA of the CDR3: TGCGCCAGCAGTGACGCGGGGGGGCCCTTTATCGGCAATGAGCAGTTCTTC.

The chain has TRBV18 and TRBJ1-2; perhaps TRBD1 as D (6 bases). The CDR3 is 14 residues long. The germline V gene encodes CDR1 KGHSH and CDR2 LQKENI. The V end lost 0 bases, the J end lost 8 bases, and 13 bases lay between the germline ends. CDR3 DNA: TGTGCCAGCTCACCACCCGCAGGGGAGGGCGGCTACACCTTC. Translated, it gives CASSPPAGEGGYTF.

The CDR3 sequence: CASRMGHGTEAFF. CDR3 coding DNA: TGTGCCTCTCGGATGGGGCATGGCACTGAAGCTTTCTTT. This rearrangement joins TRBV6-6 to TRBJ1-1, with D possibly matching TRBD1 (5 bases). Trimming cost V 11 bases and J 4 bases, with 17 bases left between them. This CDR3 region has 13 residues. Germline-derived CDR1 and CDR2 are MNHNY and SVGAGI (reference sequence).

The V call is TRBV10-3, the J call TRBJ2-5; D unclear. The last part of the DNA fits TRBJ2-7 better; the J call may be wrong. Germline V lookup: CDR1 ENHRY, CDR2 SYGVKD. This CDR3 is 13 amino acids long. CDR3 sequence (DNA): TGTGCCATCACCCCCCGGTCCTCCTACGAGCAGTACTTC. This translates into CAITPRSSYEQYF.

The CDR3 nucleotides are TGTGCCAGCAGCCCTGGACAGGGGGACTCCTACGAGCAGTACTTC. Encoded protein: CASSPGQGDSYEQYF. The V gene is TRBV11-3, the J gene TRBJ2-7; 10 bases match TRBD1. Germline assignment: CDR1 SGHNT and CDR2 YENEEA. This CDR3 region has 15 residues. Trimming cost V 5 bases and J 0 bases; bases outside gene matches: 4. The full variable domain, with the rest looked up from reference TRBV11-3 and TRBJ2-7, is EAGVVQSPRYKIIEKKQPVAFWCNPISGHNTLYWYLQNLGQGPELLIRYENEEAVDDSQLPKDRFSAERLKGVDSTLKIQPAELGDSAVYLCASSPGQGDSYEQYFGPGTRLTVT.

The gene calls are TRBV15 and TRBJ1-4, with D possibly being TRBD1 (5 bases). The germline gives CDR1 LNHNV, CDR2 YYDKDF (reference sequence). With 5 bases removed from V and 3 bases from J, the gap between germline ends came to 13 bases. There are 15 residues in the CDR3. In DNA, the CDR3 is TGTGCCACCAGCCCTTCCGGGGGACCTAATGAAAAACTGTTTTTT. The encoded protein is CATSPSGGPNEKLFF. Full variable domain (remainder filled in from reference TRBV15 and TRBJ1-4): DAMVIQNPRYQVTQFGKPVTLSCSQTLNHNVMYWYQQKSSQAPKLLFHYYDKDFNNEADTPDNFQSRRPNTSFCFLDIRSPGLGDTAMYLCATSPSGGPNEKLFFGSGTQLSVL.

This chain links TRBV7-2 with TRBJ2-7; D possibly corresponds to TRBD1 (6 bases). Germline CDR1 reads SGHTA; CDR2 reads FQGNSA. The CDR3 is made up of 15 amino acids. The V gene lost 1 base and the J gene lost 3 bases, with 13 bases spanning the gap. The chain's CDR3 is CASSLVTGQNYEQYF. As DNA, the CDR3 is TGTGCCAGCAGCTTAGTGACAGGACAAAACTACGAGCAGTACTTC.

The V and J genes are TRBV5-4 and TRBJ2-7; 10 bases align to TRBD2. The CDR3 covers 15 residues. CDR1 and CDR2 (germline): SGHNT, YYREEE (reference sequence). The J segment lost 4 bases and the V segment lost 2 bases, leaving 6 bases of the junction unmatched. CDR3 region: CASSFGSSGGYEQYF. DNA of the CDR3: TGTGCCAGCAGCTTTGGATCTAGCGGGGGTTACGAGCAGTACTTC. Full variable domain (rest looked up from reference TRBV5-4 and TRBJ2-7): ETGVTQSPTHLIKTRGQQVTLRCSSQSGHNTVSWYQQALGQGPQFIFQYYREEENGRGNFPPRFSGLQFPNYSSELNVNALELDDSALYLCASSFGSSGGYEQYFGPGTRLTVT.

This clone was seen once. V and J are TRBV4-1 and TRBJ1-5, with D unresolved. The CDR3 consists of 12 residues. V lost 1 base and J lost 4, with 2 bases in between. The germline V gene encodes CDR1 MGHRA and CDR2 YSYEKL. CDR3 in amino acids: CASSQANQPQHF. CDR3 nucleotide sequence: TGCGCCAGCAGCCAAGCTAATCAGCCCCAGCATTTT.

The rearrangement uses TRBV2 and TRBJ1-1, with TRBD1 matching over 7 bases. From germline, CDR1 is SNHLY and CDR2 FYNNEI. V lost 3 bases to trimming and J lost 3 bases; unmatched junction nucleotides: 4. CDR3 length: 14 amino acids. CDR3 sequence (DNA): TGTGCCAGCAGTGATGGACAGGTCCACACTGAAGCTTTCTTT. This sequence encodes CASSDGQVHTEAFF.

V and J are TRBV28 and TRBJ1-1; 7 nucleotides match TRBD1. The CDR3 totals 13 residues. Germline V lookup: CDR1 MDHEN, CDR2 SYDVKM. V lost 8 bases and J lost 8; bases outside the gene matches: 11. This chain's CDR3 is CASRQPGGWEAFF. The DNA for the CDR3 is TGTGCCAGCCGCCAACCAGGGGGGTGGGAAGCTTTCTTT.

This chain uses TRBV15 with TRBJ2-2, with 7 bases that match TRBD2. Unmatched junction bases numbered 6, after V lost 1 base and J lost 4 bases. Germline loops: CDR1 LNHNV, CDR2 YYDKDF (reference sequence). This CDR3 has 16 residues. The CDR3 sequence: CATSRVAGVLTGELFF. The CDR3 DNA is TGTGCCACCAGCAGAGTTGCGGGGGTCCTCACCGGGGAGCTGTTTTTT.

V and J are TRBV13 and TRBJ2-5; 12 positions agree with TRBD2. After removal of 5 bases from V and 5 bases from J, the junction contained 12 bases not matched to a gene. Germline V gives CDR1 PRHDT, CDR2 FYEKMQ (reference sequence). The CDR3 length is 17 residues. The chain's CDR3 is CASSRWTSGTLGETQYF. The CDR3 DNA sequence: TGTGCCAGCAGCCGGTGGACTAGCGGGACCCTGGGGGAGACCCAGTACTTC.

The chain's CDR3 is CASSGTSGAGDTQYF. DNA for the CDR3: TGTGCCAGTTCCGGGACTAGCGGGGCTGGAGATACGCAGTATTTT. The chain joins TRBV18 to TRBJ2-3; TRBD2 matches at 13 bases. The CDR3 covers 15 residues. V was clipped by 9 bases and J by 5 bases; unmatched bases: 8. Germline assignment: CDR1 KGHSH and CDR2 LQKENI. The full variable domain, completed using reference TRBV18 and TRBJ2-3, is NAGVMQNPRHLVRRRGQEARLRCSPMKGHSHVYWYRQLPEEGLKFMVYLQKENIIDESGMPKERFSAEFPKEGPSILRIQQVVRGDSAAYFCASSGTSGAGDTQYFGPGTRLTVL.

The V gene is TRBV9, the J gene TRBJ2-1; 7 bases fit TRBD1. Germline trimming cut 3 bases from V and 3 bases from J; bases unmatched to any gene: 0. Germline-derived CDR1 and CDR2 are SGDLS and YYNGEE. This CDR3 has 13 amino acids. Written as DNA, the CDR3 is TGTGCCAGCAGCGGGACAGGCTACAATGAGCAGTTCTTC. This gives the protein CASSGTGYNEQFF.

The chain recombines TRBV21-1 with TRBJ1-2; the D call TRBD1 from the table was never checked on the DNA. TRBV21-1 counts as a pseudogene. CDR3 size: 13 residues. CDR3 bases: TGTGCCAGCGGACAGTTCTCGAACTATGGCTACACCTTC. This translates into CASGQFSNYGYTF.

V gene TRBV4-1 combines with J gene TRBJ1-4, with D unresolved. Germline CDR1 reads MGHRA; CDR2 reads YSYEKL. V gave up 1 base and J gave up 7 bases, with 10 bases separating them. CDR3 length: 14 amino acids. CDR3 DNA sequence: TGCGCCAGCAGCCAAGTTGGGGAGGGTGAAAAACTGTTTTTT. Its protein is CASSQVGEGEKLFF.

The chain has TRBV9 and TRBJ1-2, with D possibly TRBD1 on 5 matching bases. This CDR3 contains 12 residues. CDR1 is SGDLS and CDR2 is YYNGEE in the germline V gene. V was cut by 3 bases and J by 7 bases, with 10 bases left in between. In DNA form, the CDR3 reads TGTGCCAGCAGCGGTTGGCAGGGTGGCTACACCTTC. It translates to CASSGWQGGYTF. Combining the CDR3 with reference TRBV9 and TRBJ1-2 gives the whole variable domain DSGVTQTPKHLITATGQRVTLRCSPRSGDLSVYWYQQSLDQGLQFLIQYYNGEERAKGNILERFSAQQFPDLHSELNLSSLELGDSALYFCASSGWQGGYTFGSGTRLTVV.

V and J are TRBV4-1 and TRBJ1-5; D is undetermined. Trimming shortened V by 3 bases and J by 4 bases, and 10 bases separated the two germline ends. Germline V lookup: CDR1 MGHRA, CDR2 YSYEKL. The CDR3 consists of 14 residues. The CDR3 nucleotides are TGCGCCAGCAGCCATTATGGTCGGAATCAGCCCCAGCATTTT. This encodes CASSHYGRNQPQHF.

The chain is built from TRBV7-9 and TRBJ2-3, with 12 bases matching TRBD2. CDR3 size: 14 residues. V gave up 6 bases and J gave up 6 bases; unmatched junction bases: 4. CDR1 is SEHNR, CDR2 FQNEAQ, per germline (reference sequence). The CDR3 protein is CASRPSGGADTQYF. In DNA, the CDR3 is TGTGCCAGCAGACCTAGCGGGGGGGCTGATACGCAGTATTTT.

The rearrangement links TRBV27 to TRBJ2-7; D unresolved. V lost 6 bases to trimming and J lost 0 bases, with 12 bases between them. Germline V CDR1 and CDR2: MNHEY, SMNVEV (reference sequence). The CDR3 extends over 14 amino acids. The CDR3 DNA sequence: TGTGCCAGCAGCCCATACAACAGCTCCTACGAGCAGTACTTC. This codes for CASSPYNSSYEQYF.